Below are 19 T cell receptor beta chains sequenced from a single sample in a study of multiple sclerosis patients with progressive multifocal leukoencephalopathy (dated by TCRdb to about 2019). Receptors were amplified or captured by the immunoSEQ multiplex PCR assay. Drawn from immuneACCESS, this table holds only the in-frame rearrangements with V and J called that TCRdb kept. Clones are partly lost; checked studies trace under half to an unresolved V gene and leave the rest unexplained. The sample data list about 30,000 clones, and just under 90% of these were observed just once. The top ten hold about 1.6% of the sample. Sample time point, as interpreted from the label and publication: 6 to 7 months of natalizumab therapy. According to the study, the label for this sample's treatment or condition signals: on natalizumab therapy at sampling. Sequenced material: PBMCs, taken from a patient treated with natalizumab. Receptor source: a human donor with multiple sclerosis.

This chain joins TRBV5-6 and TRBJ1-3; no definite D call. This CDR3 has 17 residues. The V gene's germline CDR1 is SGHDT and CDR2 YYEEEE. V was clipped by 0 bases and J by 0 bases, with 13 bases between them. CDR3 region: CASSLGQISLSGNTIYF. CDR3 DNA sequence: TGTGCCAGCAGCTTGGGGCAGATCTCACTCTCTGGAAACACCATATATTTT.

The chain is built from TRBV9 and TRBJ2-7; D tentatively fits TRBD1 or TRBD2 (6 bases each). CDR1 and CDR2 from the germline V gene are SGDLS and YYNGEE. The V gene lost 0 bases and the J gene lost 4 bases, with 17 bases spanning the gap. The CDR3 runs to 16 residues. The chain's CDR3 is CASSVGAAGTPYEQYF. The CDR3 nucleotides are TGTGCCAGCAGCGTAGGAGCGGCGGGGACACCATACGAGCAGTACTTC. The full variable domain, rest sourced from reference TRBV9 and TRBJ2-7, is DSGVTQTPKHLITATGQRVTLRCSPRSGDLSVYWYQQSLDQGLQFLIQYYNGEERAKGNILERFSAQQFPDLHSELNLSSLELGDSALYFCASSVGAAGTPYEQYFGPGTRLTVT.

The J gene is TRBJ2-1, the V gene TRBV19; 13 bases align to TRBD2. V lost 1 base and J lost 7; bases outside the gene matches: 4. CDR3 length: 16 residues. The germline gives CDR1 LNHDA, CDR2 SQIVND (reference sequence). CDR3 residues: CASSIGRTSGGNEQFF. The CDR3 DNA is TGTGCCAGTAGTATAGGACGGACTAGCGGGGGAAATGAGCAGTTCTTC.

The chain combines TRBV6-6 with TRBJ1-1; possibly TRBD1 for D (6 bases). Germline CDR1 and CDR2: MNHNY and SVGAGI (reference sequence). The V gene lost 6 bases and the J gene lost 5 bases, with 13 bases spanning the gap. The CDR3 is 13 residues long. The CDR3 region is CASSQGGATEAFF. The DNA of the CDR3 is TGTGCCAGCAGCCAAGGGGGGGCGACTGAAGCTTTCTTT.

CDR3 nucleotide sequence: TGTGCCAGCTCATCGAAGGGAGCGAACACCGGGGAGCTGTTTTTT. This sequence encodes CASSSKGANTGELFF. The chain is built from TRBV18 and TRBJ2-2; D possibly corresponds to TRBD2 (5 bases). The CDR3 covers 15 residues. With 5 bases removed from V and 0 bases from J, the gap between germline ends came to 10 bases. CDR1 is KGHSH and CDR2 is LQKENI in the germline V gene.

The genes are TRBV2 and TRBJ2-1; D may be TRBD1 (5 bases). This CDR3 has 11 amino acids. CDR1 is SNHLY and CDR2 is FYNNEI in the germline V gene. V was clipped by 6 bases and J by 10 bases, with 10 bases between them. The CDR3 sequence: CASSRPGEQFF. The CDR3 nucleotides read TGTGCCAGCAGCCGACCAGGGGAGCAGTTCTTC.

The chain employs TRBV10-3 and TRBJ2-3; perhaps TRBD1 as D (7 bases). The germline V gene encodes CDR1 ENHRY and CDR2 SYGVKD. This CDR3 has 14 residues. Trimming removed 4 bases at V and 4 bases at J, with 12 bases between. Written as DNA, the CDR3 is TGTGCCATCAGTGGTCGCGGGACAGCAGATACGCAGTATTTT. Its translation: CAISGRGTADTQYF.

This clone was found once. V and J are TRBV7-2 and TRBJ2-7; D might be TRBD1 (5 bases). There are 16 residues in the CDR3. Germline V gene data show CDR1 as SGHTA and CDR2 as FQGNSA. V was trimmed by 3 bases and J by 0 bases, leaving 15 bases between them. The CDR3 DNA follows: TGTGCCAGCAGCTTCCACCCCGACAGCAGCTCCTACGAGCAGTACTTC. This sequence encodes CASSFHPDSSSYEQYF.

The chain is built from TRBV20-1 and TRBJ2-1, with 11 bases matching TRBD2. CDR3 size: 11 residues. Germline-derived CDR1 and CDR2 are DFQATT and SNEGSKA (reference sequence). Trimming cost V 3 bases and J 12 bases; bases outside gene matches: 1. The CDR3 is CSARTSGVQFF. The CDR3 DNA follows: TGCAGTGCTAGGACTAGCGGGGTGCAGTTCTTC.

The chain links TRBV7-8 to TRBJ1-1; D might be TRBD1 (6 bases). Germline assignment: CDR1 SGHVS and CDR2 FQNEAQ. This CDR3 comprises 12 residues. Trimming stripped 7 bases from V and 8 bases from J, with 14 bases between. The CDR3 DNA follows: TGTGCCAGCACCATGGGGGGGCAGGAAGCTTTCTTT. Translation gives CASTMGGQEAFF.

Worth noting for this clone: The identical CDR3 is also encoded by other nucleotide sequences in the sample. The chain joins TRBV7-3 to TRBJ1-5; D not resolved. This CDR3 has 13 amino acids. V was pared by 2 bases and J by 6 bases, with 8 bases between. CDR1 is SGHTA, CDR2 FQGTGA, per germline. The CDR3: CASSLGEGQPQHF. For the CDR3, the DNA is TGTGCCAGCAGCTTAGGGGAGGGTCAGCCCCAGCATTTT.

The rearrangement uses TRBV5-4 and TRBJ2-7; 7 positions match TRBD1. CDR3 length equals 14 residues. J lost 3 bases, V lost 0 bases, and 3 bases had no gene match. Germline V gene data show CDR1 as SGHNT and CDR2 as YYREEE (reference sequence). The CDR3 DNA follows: TGTGCCAGCAGCTTGGGGGGACAGAACTACGAGCAGTACTTC. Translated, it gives CASSLGGQNYEQYF. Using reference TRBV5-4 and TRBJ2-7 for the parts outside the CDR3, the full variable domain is ETGVTQSPTHLIKTRGQQVTLRCSSQSGHNTVSWYQQALGQGPQFIFQYYREEENGRGNFPPRFSGLQFPNYSSELNVNALELDDSALYLCASSLGGQNYEQYFGPGTRLTVT.

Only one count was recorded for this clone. CDR3 loop: CASSPGTPKGSSYNEQFF. The CDR3 DNA reads TGTGCCAGCTCACCAGGGACTCCTAAGGGGAGTTCCTACAATGAGCAGTTCTTC. V usage is TRBV18 and J usage is TRBJ2-1, with D possibly TRBD2 on 6 matching bases. In germline, CDR1 is KGHSH, CDR2 LQKENI. CDR3 length equals 18 residues. V was cut by 2 bases and J by 1 base, with 18 bases left in between.

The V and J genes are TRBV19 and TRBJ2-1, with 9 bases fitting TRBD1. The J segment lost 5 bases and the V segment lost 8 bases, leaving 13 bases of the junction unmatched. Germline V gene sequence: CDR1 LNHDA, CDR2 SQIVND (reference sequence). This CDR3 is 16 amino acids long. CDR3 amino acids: CASSPFLTGGNNEQFF. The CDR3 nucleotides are TGTGCCAGTTCCCCATTTCTGACAGGGGGAAACAATGAGCAGTTCTTC.

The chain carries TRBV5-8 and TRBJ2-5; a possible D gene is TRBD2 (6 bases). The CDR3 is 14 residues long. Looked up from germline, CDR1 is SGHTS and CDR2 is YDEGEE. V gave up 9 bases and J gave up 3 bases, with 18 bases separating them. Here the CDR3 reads CATKLASAKETQYF. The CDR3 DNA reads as TGTGCCACAAAGTTGGCTAGCGCTAAAGAGACCCAGTACTTC.

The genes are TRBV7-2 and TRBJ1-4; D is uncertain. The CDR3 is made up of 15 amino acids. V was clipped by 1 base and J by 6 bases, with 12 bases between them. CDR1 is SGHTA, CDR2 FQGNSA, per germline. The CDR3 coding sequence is TGTGCCAGCAGCTTAGATGGGCACCCCCATGAAAAACTGTTTTTT. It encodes CASSLDGHPHEKLFF.

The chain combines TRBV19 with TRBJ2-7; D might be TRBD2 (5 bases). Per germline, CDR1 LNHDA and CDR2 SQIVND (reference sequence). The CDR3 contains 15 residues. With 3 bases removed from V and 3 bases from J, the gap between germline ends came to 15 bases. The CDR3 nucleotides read TGTGCCAGTAGTATGAGGACTTCTCCTCGCTACGAGCAGTACTTC. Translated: CASSMRTSPRYEQYF.

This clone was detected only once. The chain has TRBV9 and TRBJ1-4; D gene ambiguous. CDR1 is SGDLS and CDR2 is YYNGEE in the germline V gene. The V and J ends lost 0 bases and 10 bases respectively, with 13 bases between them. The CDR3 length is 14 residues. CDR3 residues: CASSVATREAKLFF. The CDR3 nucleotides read TGTGCCAGCAGCGTAGCTACTCGGGAGGCAAAACTGTTTTTT.

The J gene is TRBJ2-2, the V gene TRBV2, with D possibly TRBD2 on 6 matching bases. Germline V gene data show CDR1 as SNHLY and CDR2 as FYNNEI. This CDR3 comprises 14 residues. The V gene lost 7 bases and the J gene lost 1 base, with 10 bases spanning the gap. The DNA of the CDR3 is TGTGCCAGCATGTCCGGGAGGAACACCGGGGAGCTGTTTTTT. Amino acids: CASMSGRNTGELFF.